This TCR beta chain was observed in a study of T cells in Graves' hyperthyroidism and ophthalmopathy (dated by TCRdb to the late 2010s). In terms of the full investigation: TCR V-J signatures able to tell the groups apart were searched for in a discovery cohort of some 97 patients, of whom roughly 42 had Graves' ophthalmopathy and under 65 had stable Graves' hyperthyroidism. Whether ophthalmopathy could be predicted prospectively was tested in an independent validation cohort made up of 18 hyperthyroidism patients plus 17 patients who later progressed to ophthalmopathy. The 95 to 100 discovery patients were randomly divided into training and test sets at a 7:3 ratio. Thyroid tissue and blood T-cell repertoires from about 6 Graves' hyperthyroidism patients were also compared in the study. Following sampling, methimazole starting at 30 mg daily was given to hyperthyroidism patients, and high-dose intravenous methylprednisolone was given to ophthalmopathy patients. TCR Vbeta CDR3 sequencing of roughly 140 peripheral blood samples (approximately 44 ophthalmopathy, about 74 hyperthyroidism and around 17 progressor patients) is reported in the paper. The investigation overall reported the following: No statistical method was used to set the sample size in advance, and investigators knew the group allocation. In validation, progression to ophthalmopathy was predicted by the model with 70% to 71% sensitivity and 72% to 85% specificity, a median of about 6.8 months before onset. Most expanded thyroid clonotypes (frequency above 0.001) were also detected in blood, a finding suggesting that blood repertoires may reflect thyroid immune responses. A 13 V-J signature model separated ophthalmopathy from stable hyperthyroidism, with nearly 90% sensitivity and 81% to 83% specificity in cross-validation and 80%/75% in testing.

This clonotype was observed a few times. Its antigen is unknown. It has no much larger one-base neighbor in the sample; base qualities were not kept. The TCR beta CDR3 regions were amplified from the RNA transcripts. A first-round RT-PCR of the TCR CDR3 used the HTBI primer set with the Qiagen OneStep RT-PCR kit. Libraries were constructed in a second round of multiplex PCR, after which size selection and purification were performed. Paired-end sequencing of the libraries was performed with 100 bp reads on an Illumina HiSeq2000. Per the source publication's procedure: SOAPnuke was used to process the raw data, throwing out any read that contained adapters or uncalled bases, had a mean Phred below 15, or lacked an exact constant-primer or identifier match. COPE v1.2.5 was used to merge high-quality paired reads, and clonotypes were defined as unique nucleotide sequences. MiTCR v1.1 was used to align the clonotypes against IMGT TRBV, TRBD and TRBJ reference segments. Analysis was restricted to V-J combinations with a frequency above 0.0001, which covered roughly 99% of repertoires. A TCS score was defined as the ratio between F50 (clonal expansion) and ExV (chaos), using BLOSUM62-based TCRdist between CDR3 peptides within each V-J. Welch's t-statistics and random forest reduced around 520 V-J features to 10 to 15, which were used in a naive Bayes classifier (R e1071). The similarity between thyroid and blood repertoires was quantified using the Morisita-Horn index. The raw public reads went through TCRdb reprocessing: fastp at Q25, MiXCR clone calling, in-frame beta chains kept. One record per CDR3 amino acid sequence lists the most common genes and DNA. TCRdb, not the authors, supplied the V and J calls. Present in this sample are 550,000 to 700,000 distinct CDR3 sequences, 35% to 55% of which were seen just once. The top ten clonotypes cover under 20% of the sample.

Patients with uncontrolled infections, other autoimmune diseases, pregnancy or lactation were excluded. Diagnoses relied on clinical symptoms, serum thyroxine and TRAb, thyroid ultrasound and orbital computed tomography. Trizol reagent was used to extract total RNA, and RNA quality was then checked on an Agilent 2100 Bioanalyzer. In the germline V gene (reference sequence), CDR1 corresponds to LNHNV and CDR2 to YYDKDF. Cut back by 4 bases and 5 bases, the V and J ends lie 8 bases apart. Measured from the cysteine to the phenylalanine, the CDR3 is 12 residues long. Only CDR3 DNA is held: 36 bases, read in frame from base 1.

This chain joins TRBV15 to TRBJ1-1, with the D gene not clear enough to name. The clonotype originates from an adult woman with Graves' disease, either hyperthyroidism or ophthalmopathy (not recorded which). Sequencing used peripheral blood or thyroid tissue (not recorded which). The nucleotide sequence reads TGTGCCACCAGCAACTCTCGGACTGAAGCTTTCTTT. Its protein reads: CATSNSRTEAFF.